This TCR beta chain was observed in a study of cytomegalovirus exposure and HLA in healthy donors. Study-level findings and limits: HLA allele associations emerged for roughly 17,000 TCR beta sequences in a later analysis, at 0.05 false discovery rate. Some TCR beta chains (roughly 150 of them) were listed as cytomegalovirus-associated.

This clone was found a few times. Its antigen is not known. The PCR ran on 60 Vbeta and 13 Jbeta primers. Generated by immunoSEQ multiplex PCR, the TCRdb table keeps only in-frame clones and is missing some. The table lists about 120,000 clones, around two thirds of them singletons, with approximately 2% in the top ten. The V gene end was trimmed by 5 bases and the J gene end by 1 base; junction bases not matched to a gene: 7. In germline, CDR1 is SGHVS, CDR2 FQNEAQ. The CDR3 totals 16 residues. Sample: PBMCs. The chain joins TRBV7-8 to TRBJ2-2; TRBD1 matches 7 bases. The clonotype comes from a human donor in good health. The DNA of the CDR3 is TGTGCCAGCAGCCGAGATAGACAGGGGAACACCGGGGAGCTGTTTTTT. Its protein product is CASSRDRQGNTGELFF.